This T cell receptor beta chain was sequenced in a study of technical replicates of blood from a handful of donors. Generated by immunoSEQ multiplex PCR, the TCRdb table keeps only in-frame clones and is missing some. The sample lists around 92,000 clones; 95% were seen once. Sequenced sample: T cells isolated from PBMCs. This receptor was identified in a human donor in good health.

This chain's CDR3 is CASSLVRGNNAGELFF. In DNA, the CDR3 is TGTGCCAGCAGCTTGGTCAGGGGGAATAACGCCGGGGAGCTGTTTTTT. This chain links TRBV5-4 with TRBJ2-2, with TRBD1 matching 7 bases. Trimming at V came to 0 bases and at J to 6 bases, leaving 8 bases not matched to a gene. This CDR3 comprises 16 residues. Germline assignment: CDR1 SGHNT and CDR2 YYREEE (reference sequence).